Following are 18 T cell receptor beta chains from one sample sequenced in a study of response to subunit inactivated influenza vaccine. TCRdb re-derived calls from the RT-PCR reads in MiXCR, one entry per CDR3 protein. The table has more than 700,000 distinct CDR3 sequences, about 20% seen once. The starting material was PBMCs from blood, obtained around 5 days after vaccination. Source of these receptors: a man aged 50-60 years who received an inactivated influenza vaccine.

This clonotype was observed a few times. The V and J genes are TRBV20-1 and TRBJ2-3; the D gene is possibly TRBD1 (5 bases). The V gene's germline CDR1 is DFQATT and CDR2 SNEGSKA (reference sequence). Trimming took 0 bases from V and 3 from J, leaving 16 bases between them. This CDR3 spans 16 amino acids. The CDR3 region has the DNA TGCAGTGCTAGAGAACAGCCCCCTAGGGGTACAGATACGCAGTATTTT. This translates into CSAREQPPRGTDTQYF.

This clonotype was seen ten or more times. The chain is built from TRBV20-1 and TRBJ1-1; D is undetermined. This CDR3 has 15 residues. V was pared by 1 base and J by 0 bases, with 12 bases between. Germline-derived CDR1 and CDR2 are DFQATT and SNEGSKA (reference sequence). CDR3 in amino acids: CSARVSYGLNTEAFF. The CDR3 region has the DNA TGCAGTGCTAGAGTAAGTTACGGACTGAACACTGAAGCTTTCTTT.

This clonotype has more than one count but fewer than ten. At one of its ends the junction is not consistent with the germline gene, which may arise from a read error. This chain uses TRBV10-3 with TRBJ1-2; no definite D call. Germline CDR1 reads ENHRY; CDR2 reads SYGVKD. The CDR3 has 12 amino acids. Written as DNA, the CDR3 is TGTGCCATGAGAAGGGAGGGAGGATTCGCCGACTTC. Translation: CAMRREGGFADF.

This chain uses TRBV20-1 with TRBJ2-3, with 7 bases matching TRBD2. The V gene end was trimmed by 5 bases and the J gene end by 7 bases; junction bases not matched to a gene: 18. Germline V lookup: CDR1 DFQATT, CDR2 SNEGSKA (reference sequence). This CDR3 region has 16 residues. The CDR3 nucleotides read TGCAGTGCTCCTGGACTAGGTGTTAGGTTGACATATACGCAGTATTTT. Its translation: CSAPGLGVRLTYTQYF.

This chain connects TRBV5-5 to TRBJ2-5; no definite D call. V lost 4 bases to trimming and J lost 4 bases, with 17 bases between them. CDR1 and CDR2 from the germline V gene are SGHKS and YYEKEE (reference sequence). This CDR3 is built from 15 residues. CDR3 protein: CASSPSVAWVETQYF. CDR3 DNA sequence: TGTGCCAGCAGCCCTAGTGTTGCCTGGGTAGAGACCCAGTACTTC.

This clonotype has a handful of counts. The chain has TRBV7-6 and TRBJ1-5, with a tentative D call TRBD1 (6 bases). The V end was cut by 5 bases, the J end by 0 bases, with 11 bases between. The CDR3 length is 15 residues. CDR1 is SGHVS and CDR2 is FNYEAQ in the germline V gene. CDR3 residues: CASSPGTNSNQPQHF. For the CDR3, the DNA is TGTGCCAGCAGCCCCGGGACAAATAGCAATCAGCCCCAGCATTTT.

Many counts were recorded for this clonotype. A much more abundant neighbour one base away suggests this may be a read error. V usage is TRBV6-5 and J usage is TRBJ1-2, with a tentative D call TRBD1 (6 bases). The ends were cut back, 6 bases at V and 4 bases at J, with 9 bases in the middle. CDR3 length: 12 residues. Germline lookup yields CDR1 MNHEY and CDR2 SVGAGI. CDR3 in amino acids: CASSGQPYGYTF. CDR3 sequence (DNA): TGTGCCAGCAGCGGACAGCCCTATGGCTACACCTTC.

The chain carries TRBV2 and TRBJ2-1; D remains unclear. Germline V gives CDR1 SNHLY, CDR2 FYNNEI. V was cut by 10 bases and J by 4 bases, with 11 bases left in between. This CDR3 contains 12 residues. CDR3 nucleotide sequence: TGTGCCACCGGACCGTTGTACAATGAGCAGTTCTTC. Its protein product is CATGPLYNEQFF.

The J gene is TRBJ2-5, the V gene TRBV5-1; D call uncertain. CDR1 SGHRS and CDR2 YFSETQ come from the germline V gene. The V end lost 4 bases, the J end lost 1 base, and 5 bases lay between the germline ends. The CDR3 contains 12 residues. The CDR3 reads CASSSPQETQYF. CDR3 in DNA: TGCGCCAGCAGCAGCCCCCAAGAGACCCAGTACTTC.

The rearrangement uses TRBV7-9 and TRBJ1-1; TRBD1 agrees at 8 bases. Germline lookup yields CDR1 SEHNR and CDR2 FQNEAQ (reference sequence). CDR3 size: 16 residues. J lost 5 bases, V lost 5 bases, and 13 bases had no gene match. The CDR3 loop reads CASSDPQGAFRTEAFF. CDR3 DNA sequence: TGTGCCAGCAGCGACCCCCAGGGGGCGTTTAGAACTGAAGCTTTCTTT.

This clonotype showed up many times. The CDR3 sequence is CASSLIYNEQFF. CDR3 DNA: TGTGCCAGCAGCTTGATCTACAATGAGCAGTTCTTC. The V call is TRBV5-5, the J call TRBJ2-1; D call uncertain. V was cut by 1 base and J by 3 bases, with 2 bases left in between. Germline values: CDR1 SGHKS, CDR2 YYEKEE (reference sequence). This CDR3 comprises 12 residues.

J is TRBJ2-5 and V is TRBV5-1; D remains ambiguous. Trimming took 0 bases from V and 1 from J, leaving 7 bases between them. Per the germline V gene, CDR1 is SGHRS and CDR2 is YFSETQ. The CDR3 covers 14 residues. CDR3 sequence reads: CASSLGHVQETQYF. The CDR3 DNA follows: TGCGCCAGCAGCTTGGGTCACGTCCAAGAGACCCAGTACTTC.

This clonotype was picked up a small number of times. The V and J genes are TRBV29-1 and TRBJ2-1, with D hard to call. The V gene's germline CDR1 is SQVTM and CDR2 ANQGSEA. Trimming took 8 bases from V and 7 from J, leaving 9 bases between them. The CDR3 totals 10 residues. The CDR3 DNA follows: TGCAGCACATTCCCGAATGAGCAGTTCTTC. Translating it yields CSTFPNEQFF.

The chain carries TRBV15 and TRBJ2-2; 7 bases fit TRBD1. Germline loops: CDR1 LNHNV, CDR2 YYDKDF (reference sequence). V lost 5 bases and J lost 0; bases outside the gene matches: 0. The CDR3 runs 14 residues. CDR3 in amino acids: CATSGQANTGELFF. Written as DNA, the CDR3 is TGTGCCACCAGCGGACAGGCGAACACCGGGGAGCTGTTTTTT. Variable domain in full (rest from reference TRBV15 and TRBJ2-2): DAMVIQNPRYQVTQFGKPVTLSCSQTLNHNVMYWYQQKSSQAPKLLFHYYDKDFNNEADTPDNFQSRRPNTSFCFLDIRSPGLGDTAMYLCATSGQANTGELFFGEGSRLTVL.

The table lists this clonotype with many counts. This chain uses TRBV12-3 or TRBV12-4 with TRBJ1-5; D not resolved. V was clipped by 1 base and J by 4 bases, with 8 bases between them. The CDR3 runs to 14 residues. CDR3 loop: CASSLGRTNQPQHF. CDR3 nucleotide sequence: TGTGCCAGCAGTTTAGGCAGAACTAATCAGCCCCAGCATTTT.

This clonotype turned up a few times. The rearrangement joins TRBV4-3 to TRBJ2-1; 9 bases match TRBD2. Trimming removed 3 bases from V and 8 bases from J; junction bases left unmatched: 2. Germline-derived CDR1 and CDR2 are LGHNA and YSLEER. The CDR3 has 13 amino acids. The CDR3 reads CASSHSGGDEQFF. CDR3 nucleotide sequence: TGCGCCAGCAGCCATAGCGGGGGCGATGAGCAGTTCTTC.

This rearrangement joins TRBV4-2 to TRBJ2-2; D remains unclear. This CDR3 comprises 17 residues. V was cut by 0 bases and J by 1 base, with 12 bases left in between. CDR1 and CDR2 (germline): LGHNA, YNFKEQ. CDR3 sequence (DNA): TGTGCCAGCAGCCAAGATTTAAACTACCAGAACACCGGGGAGCTGTTTTTT. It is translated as CASSQDLNYQNTGELFF.

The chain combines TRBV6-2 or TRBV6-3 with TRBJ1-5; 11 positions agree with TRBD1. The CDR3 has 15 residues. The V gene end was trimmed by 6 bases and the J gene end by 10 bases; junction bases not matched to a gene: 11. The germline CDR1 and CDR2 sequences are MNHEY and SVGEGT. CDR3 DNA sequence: TGTGCCAGCAGAGCAGGACAGGGGGCCGTCAGCCCCCAGCATTTT. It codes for CASRAGQGAVSPQHF.